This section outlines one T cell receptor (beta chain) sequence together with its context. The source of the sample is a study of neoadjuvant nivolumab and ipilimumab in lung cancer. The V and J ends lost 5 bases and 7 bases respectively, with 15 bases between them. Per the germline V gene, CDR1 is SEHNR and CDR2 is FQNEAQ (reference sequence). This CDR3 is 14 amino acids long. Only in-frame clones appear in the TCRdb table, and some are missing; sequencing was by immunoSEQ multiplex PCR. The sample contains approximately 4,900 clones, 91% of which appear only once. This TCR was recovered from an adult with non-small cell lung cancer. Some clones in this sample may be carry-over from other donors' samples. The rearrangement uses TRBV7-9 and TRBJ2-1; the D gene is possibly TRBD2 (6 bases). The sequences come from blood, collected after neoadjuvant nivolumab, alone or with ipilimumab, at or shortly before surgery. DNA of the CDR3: TGTGCCAGCAGCCAGCGGGCCGGTGGTAATGAGCAGTTCTTC. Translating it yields CASSQRAGGNEQFF.